This TCR beta chain appears in the sequencing data of a study of cytomegalovirus exposure and HLA in healthy donors. On the study more broadly: Out of 398 genotyped donors, 81% belonged to the Caucasian-associated ancestry cluster. Whole-study findings and limits: Accurate HLA-A and HLA-B prediction from TCR beta sequences was reported for most subjects. The authors considered a cluster of highly shared sequence variants likely to be a sequencing artifact.

For this clone: What it binds is unknown.

The CDR3 loop spans 14 amino acids. Trimming stripped 5 bases from V and 4 bases from J, with 14 bases between. CDR1 is MDHEN, CDR2 SYDVKM, per germline. Amplification used 60 Vbeta primers and 13 Jbeta primers. Sequencing was performed with immunoSEQ multiplex PCR; in TCRdb, only in-frame clones are kept and a portion is missing. The specimen's table records around 140,000 clones. Sequences were obtained from PBMCs. The chain has TRBV28 and TRBJ1-1, with D maybe TRBD1 (6 bases). This sequence was found in a woman aged 40-49 years in good health and CMV-seronegative. CDR3 in amino acids: CASSMGALTTEAFF. The CDR3 DNA sequence: TGTGCCAGCAGTATGGGGGCTCTGACCACTGAAGCTTTCTTT.